This TCR beta chain is drawn from a study of blood T cells in healthy people across ages. This clonotype was seen only once. What it recognizes is unknown. Sequence at one end of the junction differs from germline and may be a read error. Whole-study results and caveats: A roughly linear fall in TCR beta diversity per million T cells was seen with increasing age.

The authors ran a second PCR of roughly 6 to 11 cycles using a sample-barcoded 5' primer and a J-beta primer mix. In TCRdb, the 5' RACE reads were re-called with MiXCR into one record per CDR3 protein. This table has around 500,000 distinct CDR3 sequences, 45% to 55% appearing once. The CDR3 runs 14 residues. Germline-derived CDR1 and CDR2 are SGHTA and FQGTGA. This chain links TRBV7-3 with TRBJ2-3, with D tentatively TRBD1 or TRBD2 (5 bases each). The sequence was obtained from a man at least 80 years old in good health. The material sequenced was blood. DNA of the CDR3: TGTGCCAGCAGCTTGAGAGGGACCACAGATGCGCAGTATTTT. This sequence encodes CASSLRGTTDAQYF.